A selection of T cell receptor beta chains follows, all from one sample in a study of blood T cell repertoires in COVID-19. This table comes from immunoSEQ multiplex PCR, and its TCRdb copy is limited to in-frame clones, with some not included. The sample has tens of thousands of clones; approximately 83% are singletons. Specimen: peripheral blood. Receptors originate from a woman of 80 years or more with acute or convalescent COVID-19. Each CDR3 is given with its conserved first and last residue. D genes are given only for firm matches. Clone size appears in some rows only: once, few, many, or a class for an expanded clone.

cdr3_nt: TGTGCCAGCAGCTTGGGCCAGGCAGATACGCAGTATTTT
cdr3_aa: CASSLGQADTQYF
j_call: TRBJ2-3
d_call: -
clone_size: -
v_call: TRBV11-3

cdr3_nt: TGTGCCAGCAGTTTACTAGGGATCACAGGAGATACGCAGTATTTT
cdr3_aa: CASSLLGITGDTQYF
j_call: TRBJ2-3
d_call: -
clone_size: once
v_call: TRBV27

cdr3_nt: TGTGCCAGCAGCTTGACTATGGACAGCCTCCACAATGAGCAGTTCTTC
cdr3_aa: CASSLTMDSLHNEQFF
j_call: TRBJ2-1
d_call: -
clone_size: -
v_call: TRBV5-6

cdr3_nt: TGTGCCAGCAGTTTGGGGACAGGGAACTATGGCTACACCTTC
cdr3_aa: CASSLGTGNYGYTF
j_call: TRBJ1-2
d_call: TRBD1
clone_size: -
v_call: TRBV6-5

cdr3_nt: TGTGCCAGCAGCCAAGAATGGTCGGACAATGATAATTCACCCCTCCACTTT
cdr3_aa: CASSQEWSDNDNSPLHF
j_call: TRBJ1-6
d_call: -
clone_size: -
v_call: TRBV3-1/TRBV3-2

cdr3_nt: TGTGCCAGCAGCTTAGTAGCGGGAGAGAGTGGTGAGCAGTTCTTC
cdr3_aa: CASSLVAGESGEQFF
j_call: TRBJ2-1
d_call: TRBD2
clone_size: -
v_call: TRBV7-2

cdr3_nt: TGTGCCAGCAGCTATCAGGGATCTAGCAATCAGCCCCAGCATTTT
cdr3_aa: CASSYQGSSNQPQHF
j_call: TRBJ1-5
d_call: -
clone_size: -
v_call: TRBV7-8

cdr3_nt: TGTGCCAGCAGCCTCCAGGGGAGCAATCAGCCCCAGCATTTT
cdr3_aa: CASSLQGSNQPQHF
j_call: TRBJ1-5
d_call: -
clone_size: -
v_call: TRBV7-9

cdr3_nt: TGTGCCAGCTCACCCGGGGTCGGGGAGCTGTTTTTT
cdr3_aa: CASSPGVGELFF
j_call: TRBJ2-2
d_call: -
clone_size: few
v_call: TRBV18

cdr3_nt: TGTGCCAGCAGCCTGGACAGTCTCGGCGAGCAGTACTTC
cdr3_aa: CASSLDSLGEQYF
j_call: TRBJ2-7
d_call: -
clone_size: -
v_call: TRBV5-4

cdr3_nt: TGTGCCAGCAGCATCGAAGGCGGAGGTTTCACCGGGGAGCTGTTTTTT
cdr3_aa: CASSIEGGGFTGELFF
j_call: TRBJ2-2
d_call: -
clone_size: once
v_call: TRBV9

cdr3_nt: TGTGCCAGCAGCCAAGTGTCCAGGGATAGCAATCAGCCCCAGCATTTT
cdr3_aa: CASSQVSRDSNQPQHF
j_call: TRBJ1-5
d_call: -
clone_size: -
v_call: TRBV14

cdr3_nt: TGTGCCAGCAGCTTAGGGGAGAAGACCCAGTACTTC
cdr3_aa: CASSLGEKTQYF
j_call: TRBJ2-5
d_call: -
clone_size: -
v_call: TRBV13

cdr3_nt: TGCGCCAGCAGCCCGTGGGGGGTGAACACTGAAGCTTTCTTT
cdr3_aa: CASSPWGVNTEAFF
j_call: TRBJ1-1
d_call: -
clone_size: -
v_call: TRBV4-1

cdr3_nt: TGCGCCAGCAGCTCGACCCCAGGTGAAGAGACCCAGTACTTC
cdr3_aa: CASSSTPGEETQYF
j_call: TRBJ2-5
d_call: -
clone_size: -
v_call: TRBV5-1

cdr3_nt: TGTGCCAGCAGCTTCGGACTAGCGGGAGGGTACGAGCAGTACTTC
cdr3_aa: CASSFGLAGGYEQYF
j_call: TRBJ2-7
d_call: TRBD2
clone_size: -
v_call: TRBV5-6

cdr3_nt: TGTGCCAGCAGCTCGGGGCTAGCGGGAGTCACAGATACGCAGTATTTT
cdr3_aa: CASSSGLAGVTDTQYF
j_call: TRBJ2-3
d_call: TRBD2
clone_size: -
v_call: TRBV5-4

cdr3_nt: TGTGCCAGCAGCGTAGCTACGGACAGGGGCTGGGAGACCCAGTACTTC
cdr3_aa: CASSVATDRGWETQYF
j_call: TRBJ2-5
d_call: TRBD1
clone_size: -
v_call: TRBV9

cdr3_nt: TGTGCCAGTAGTCCCAGGGACATGGACTATGGCTACACCTTC
cdr3_aa: CASSPRDMDYGYTF
j_call: TRBJ1-2
d_call: -
clone_size: -
v_call: TRBV19

cdr3_nt: TGTGCCAGCCAATCACAGGGTAGTCACGGGGAGCTGTTTTTT
cdr3_aa: CASQSQGSHGELFF
j_call: TRBJ2-2
d_call: -
clone_size: -
v_call: TRBV18

cdr3_nt: TGTGCCTCCCGGGACAGGGGATACGAGCAGTACTTC
cdr3_aa: CASRDRGYEQYF
j_call: TRBJ2-7
d_call: TRBD1
clone_size: once
v_call: TRBV11-3

cdr3_nt: TGTGCCAGCAGCTCTCGACCCCCCGGGTCCTACAATGAGCAGTTCTTC
cdr3_aa: CASSSRPPGSYNEQFF
j_call: TRBJ2-1
d_call: -
clone_size: -
v_call: TRBV7-2

cdr3_nt: TGTGCCAGCAGTTTTTCCCAGACTAGCGGGAAAGTCGGGGAGCTGTTTTTT
cdr3_aa: CASSFSQTSGKVGELFF
j_call: TRBJ2-2
d_call: TRBD2
clone_size: -
v_call: TRBV27

cdr3_nt: TGCAGCGTCCTTCGGACTAGCGGTTTCACAGATACGCAGTATTTT
cdr3_aa: CSVLRTSGFTDTQYF
j_call: TRBJ2-3
d_call: TRBD2
clone_size: -
v_call: TRBV29-1